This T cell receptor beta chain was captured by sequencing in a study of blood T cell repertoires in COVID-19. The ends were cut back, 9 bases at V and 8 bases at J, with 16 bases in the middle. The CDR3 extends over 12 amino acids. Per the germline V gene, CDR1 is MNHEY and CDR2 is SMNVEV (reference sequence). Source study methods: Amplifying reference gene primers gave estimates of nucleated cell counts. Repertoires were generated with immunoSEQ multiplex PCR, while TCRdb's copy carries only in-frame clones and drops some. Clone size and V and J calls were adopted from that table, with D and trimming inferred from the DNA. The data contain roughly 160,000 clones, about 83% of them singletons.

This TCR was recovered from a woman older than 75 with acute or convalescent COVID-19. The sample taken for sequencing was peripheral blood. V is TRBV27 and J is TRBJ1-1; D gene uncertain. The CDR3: CARRGLVEEAFF. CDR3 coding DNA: TGTGCCAGGCGAGGACTGGTCGAGGAAGCTTTCTTT.